This T cell receptor beta chain emerged from a study of T-cell reconstitution after alpha-beta-depleted transplantation in children. Molecular barcoding with unique molecular identifiers was used for the TCRbeta library. TCRdb passed the PCR reads through MiXCR, listing each CDR3 protein once. The sample records a few hundred thousand distinct CDR3 sequences, about a quarter being singletons. The clonotype comes from a boy under two years old with Wiskott-Aldrich syndrome, due to receive a stem cell transplant. Sequenced material: PBMCs, taken before TCRalphabeta/CD19-depleted stem cell transplant.

For the CDR3, the DNA is TGCAGCGTTGGACAGGGGGTCTTTGAGACCCAGTACTTC. Translated, it gives CSVGQGVFETQYF. The rearrangement uses TRBV29-1 and TRBJ2-5; 9 positions agree with TRBD1. Germline assignment: CDR1 SQVTM and CDR2 ANQGSEA. Unmatched junction bases numbered 5, after V lost 4 bases and J lost 5 bases. The CDR3 totals 13 residues.